This T cell receptor beta chain was sequenced during a study of blood T cell repertoires in COVID-19. The overall study: The United States, Italy and Spain supplied acute and convalescent COVID-19 samples. PBMCs, B-cell-depleted T cells, or T cells provided the cDNA or gDNA that made up the material.

Germline V gene sequence: CDR1 SGHDT, CDR2 YYEEEE. The V end lost 0 bases, the J end lost 6 bases, and 9 bases lay between the germline ends. This CDR3 is 13 amino acids long. Original handling: For nucleated cells, counts were estimated from reference gene primer amplification. Data came from immunoSEQ multiplex PCR; TCRdb stores just in-frame clones and leaves some out. V and J calls and clone size come straight from that table; D and trimming were deduced from the DNA. The sample records 180,000 or so clones, 80% to 90% being singletons. Input material: peripheral blood. The chain employs TRBV5-6 and TRBJ1-2; D ambiguous. This receptor was taken from a human donor with active or convalescent COVID-19. The donor label of this sample is uncertain. The CDR3 sequence: CASSLGFRDGYTF. The DNA for the CDR3 is TGTGCCAGCAGCTTGGGGTTCCGAGATGGCTACACCTTC.